The present TCR beta chain was sequenced within a study of OX40 agonist ivuxolimab in advanced cancers. Study information: Ivuxolimab doses were 0.01, 0.1, 0.3, 1.5, 3 or 10 mg/kg every 2 weeks. Past anti-PD-1, anti-PD-L1 or anti-CTLA-4 therapy was accepted, and 40% had received some.

Sequencing used immunoSEQ multiplex PCR; TCRdb keeps in-frame clones, though not all of them. Found here are 70,000 or so clones, 82% of them singletons; the top ten hold 11%. A remark on this clone: Its target is unknown.

General study results and limits: Clones of CD4+ and CD8+ blood T cells grew by week 6 at doses of 0.1 to 3.0 mg/kg. CD8+ T cells showed, on average, more clonal expansion than CD4+ cells.

From germline, CDR1 is SNHLY and CDR2 FYNNEI. CDR3 length equals 15 residues. V lost 5 bases, J lost 1 base, and 5 bases stayed unmatched. The sequence was obtained from an adult with an advanced solid tumor such as melanoma, head and neck, liver or kidney cancer. Material: CD4+ or CD8+ T cells sorted from blood, obtained in a trial of the OX40 agonist ivuxolimab. The chain uses TRBV2 and TRBJ2-1; 7 nucleotides agree with TRBD2. CDR3 in DNA: TGTGCCAGCAGTTGGACTAGTGGATCCTACAATGAGCAGTTCTTC. Encoded protein: CASSWTSGSYNEQFF.